A selection of T cell receptor beta chains follows, all from one sample in a study of shared clonotypes between healthy human individuals. Data came from immunoSEQ multiplex PCR; TCRdb stores just in-frame clones and leaves some out. Found here are 2 million or so clones, 85% to 95% of them singletons; the top ten hold 0.1% to 0.15%. Specimen: naive CD4+ T cells sorted from blood. The source is a man between 18 and 29 years old in good health. CDR3s include the opening cysteine and the closing phenylalanine or tryptophan. D genes are given only for firm matches. Clone size is stated in some rows and not others, as once, few, many or a class when expanded.

clone_size: -; d_call: -; v_call: TRBV27; j_call: TRBJ2-5; cdr3_nt: TGTGCCAGCCGCCCGGGATTGGTAGAGACCCAGTACTTC; cdr3_aa: CASRPGLVETQYF
clone_size: -; d_call: -; v_call: TRBV11-2; j_call: TRBJ1-1; cdr3_nt: TGTGCCAGCAGCTTAGTGGAAGGGGGTTTTGTTGAAGCTTTCTTT; cdr3_aa: CASSLVEGGFVEAFF
clone_size: -; d_call: TRBD1; v_call: TRBV5-1; j_call: TRBJ1-1; cdr3_nt: TGCGCCAGCAGCTCCCATTCCCGGGACAGGTCCCGCAGGAACACTGAAGCTTTCTTT; cdr3_aa: CASSSHSRDRSRRNTEAFF
clone_size: -; d_call: -; v_call: TRBV14; j_call: TRBJ1-2; cdr3_nt: TGTGCCAGCAGCCAGCCCATAACAGGTGCTAGGGGCTACACCTTC; cdr3_aa: CASSQPITGARGYTF
clone_size: -; d_call: TRBD1; v_call: TRBV18; j_call: TRBJ1-2; cdr3_nt: TGTGCCAGCTCATCACAGGGGGACGATGGCTACACCTTC; cdr3_aa: CASSSQGDDGYTF
clone_size: once; d_call: TRBD2; v_call: TRBV7-9; j_call: TRBJ2-3; cdr3_nt: TGTGCCAGCAGCGAGGGCATAGGGACTACTCGTAACACAGATACGCAGTATTTT; cdr3_aa: CASSEGIGTTRNTDTQYF
clone_size: -; d_call: -; v_call: TRBV15; j_call: TRBJ1-1; cdr3_nt: TGTGCCACCAGCAGAGATGGAGTCGGCACTGAAGCTTTCTTT; cdr3_aa: CATSRDGVGTEAFF
clone_size: -; d_call: TRBD2; v_call: TRBV5-6; j_call: TRBJ2-3; cdr3_nt: TGTGCCAGCAGCTTGGGGCTAGCGGGACCCACAGATACGCAGTATTTT; cdr3_aa: CASSLGLAGPTDTQYF
clone_size: -; d_call: TRBD1; v_call: TRBV19; j_call: TRBJ1-1; cdr3_nt: TGTGCCAGTAGAGGGACAGGGACCTTAAACACTGAAGCTTTCTTT; cdr3_aa: CASRGTGTLNTEAFF
clone_size: -; d_call: -; v_call: TRBV7-2; j_call: TRBJ1-1; cdr3_nt: TGTGCCAGCAGCTTACGTGCAGGGCAGAACACTGAAGCTTTCTTT; cdr3_aa: CASSLRAGQNTEAFF
clone_size: once; d_call: TRBD1; v_call: TRBV7-9; j_call: TRBJ1-2; cdr3_nt: TGTGCCAGCAGCTCAGGGGGCGGAGGCTACACCTTC; cdr3_aa: CASSSGGGGYTF
clone_size: once; d_call: TRBD1; v_call: TRBV7-9; j_call: TRBJ1-1; cdr3_nt: TGTGCCACCATGGGACAGGCGAGAACTGAAGCTTTCTTT; cdr3_aa: CATMGQARTEAFF
clone_size: -; d_call: TRBD1; v_call: TRBV11-3; j_call: TRBJ2-3; cdr3_nt: TGTGCCAGCAGCCGACGGGACAGGGGTGGCGATACGCAGTATTTT; cdr3_aa: CASSRRDRGGDTQYF
clone_size: -; d_call: TRBD1; v_call: TRBV29-1; j_call: TRBJ2-2; cdr3_nt: TGCAGCGTTGAAGCGGACAGGGGGCCGGACACCGGGGAGCTGTTTTTT; cdr3_aa: CSVEADRGPDTGELFF
clone_size: -; d_call: -; v_call: TRBV30; j_call: TRBJ2-2; cdr3_nt: TGTGCCTGGAGCTCACTAGGGGTCGGGGAGCTGTTTTTT; cdr3_aa: CAWSSLGVGELFF
clone_size: -; d_call: -; v_call: TRBV5-3; j_call: TRBJ1-5; cdr3_nt: TGTGCCAGGAGAACCCCGGGGACAACAAATCAGCCCCAGCATTTT; cdr3_aa: CARRTPGTTNQPQHF
clone_size: -; d_call: -; v_call: TRBV11-2; j_call: TRBJ1-2; cdr3_nt: TGTGCCAGCAGCTCCTACCAGACAGGACCCTATGGCTACACCTTC; cdr3_aa: CASSSYQTGPYGYTF